This T cell receptor (beta chain) was sequenced during a study of Tregs in tolerant kidney transplant recipients (dated by TCRdb to between 2018 and 2020). Study-wide context: Additional Treg samples were obtained from a roughly 3-day mixed lymphocyte reaction with belatacept, with some samples followed by a 5-day donor restimulation, before recipient CD4+CD25+CD127- cells were sorted. During sorting of primary belatacept mixed lymphocyte reaction cultures, recipient cells were distinguished from donor cells with antibodies. TCRbeta repertoire sequencing was used in 3 healthy controls to compare several ways of expanding Tregs specific for an allogeneic donor. Before combined kidney and bone marrow transplantation, this study identified donor-specific regulatory T cells using TCRbeta sequencing and then followed those same cells after transplant.

As concerns this clone: Its recognized antigen is unknown. No much larger clone exists at a distance of one base, and base qualities are not known.

Overall study outcomes, separate from this receptor: The most biologically relevant and donor-specific TCRbeta repertoire appeared to be identified by expanding Tregs with activated donor B cells. Although technical replication error seemed to be minimal, the question of biological reproducibility was not addressed directly. The study was limited by small patient numbers, and the findings need validation in larger populations and under other immunosuppression protocols.

For TCRbeta CDR3 sequencing, genomic DNA was extracted from sorted cells using the QIAGEN DNeasy Blood and Tissue Kit. High-throughput TCRbeta CDR3 sequencing, which included PCR amplification with bias correction and internal controls, was done commercially through immunoSEQ. On the study's bioinformatics: Unique productive TCRbeta sequences were defined by CDR3 nucleotide sequence where primers matched, otherwise by CDR3 amino acid sequence with Vbeta and Jbeta genes. A sequence was defined as donor-reactive if the sequence was expanded at least 5-fold in CFSE-low cells compared with unstimulated cells and had a frequency of at least 0.01% in CFSE-low cells. Jensen-Shannon divergence calculated on the top 100 TCRbeta sequences ranked by frequency was used to measure repertoire divergence. When a sample had multiple sequencing runs, each run was corrected for sorting error separately and the runs were then pooled. Drawn from immuneACCESS, this table holds only the in-frame rearrangements with V and J called that TCRdb kept. Clones are partly lost; checked studies trace under half to an unresolved V gene and leave the rest unexplained. V, J and clone size are taken as reported in that table, and D and trimming were inferred from the DNA itself. This sample comprises 35,000 to 50,000 clones, roughly 95% of them detected only once. The ten most abundant clones make up more than 0.35% of the sample.

Healthy control blood was obtained either as purchased buffy coats or from healthy volunteers. Healthy control blood was processed to PBMCs by Ficoll density gradient and cryopreserved, and patient PBMCs were collected before and after transplant. Sequencing was performed on Tregs from blood cultured with allogeneic cells. This TCR was recovered from a human donor in good health.

The bases are TGTGCCAGTGCCCCGCTCCGGGGAGCGGGAGGGCCCTACGAGCAGTACTTC. It codes for CASAPLRGAGGPYEQYF. Rearrangement joined TRBV19 to TRBJ2-7, with 10 bases aligning to TRBD2. V lost 8 bases and J lost 2 bases, and the count of bases not matched to a germline gene is 15. From cysteine to phenylalanine, the CDR3 is 17 amino acids long. Just CDR3 DNA is preserved here, 51 bases in frame from base 1. CDR1 and CDR2 (LNHDA, SQIVND) derive from the germline V gene (reference sequence).